This T cell receptor beta chain is drawn from a study of T-cell reconstitution after alpha-beta-depleted transplantation in children. It was with unique molecular identifiers that the TCRbeta library was prepared. TCRdb re-derived calls from the PCR reads in MiXCR, one entry per CDR3 protein. Of around 600,000 distinct CDR3 sequences detected, roughly a tenth appear once; the ten largest clones hold roughly 4%. Germline-derived CDR1 and CDR2 are SGHTA and FQGNSA. V was trimmed by 3 bases and J by 2 bases, leaving 15 bases between them. The CDR3 extends over 16 amino acids. The receptor was derived from a human donor who donated a stem cell graft to a child with acute myeloid leukemia. This chain connects TRBV7-2 to TRBJ2-3; D might be TRBD2 (6 bases). The source was PBMCs from the stem cell graft donor, collected from the stem cell graft. As DNA, the CDR3 is TGTGCCAGCAGCTTTGAGGACTACCGGCCCACAGATACGCAGTATTTT. It encodes CASSFEDYRPTDTQYF.